Sequencing of this TCR beta chain was carried out in a study of blood T cell repertoires in COVID-19. Across the whole study: The United States, Italy and Spain provided the acute and convalescent COVID-19 samples. PBMCs, B-cell-depleted T cells, or T cells provided the cDNA or gDNA that made up the material.

In the original workflow: Estimation of nucleated cell counts relied on the amplification of reference gene primers. Libraries were prepared by immunoSEQ multiplex PCR; TCRdb keeps only in-frame clonotypes and omits some of them. V and J calls and clone size are given by that table; D and trimming were obtained from the DNA. This table holds around 18,000 clones, roughly 91% found once. Germline V lookup: CDR1 LGHDT, CDR2 YNNKEL (reference sequence). The length of the CDR3 is 14 residues. The V end lost 3 bases, the J end lost 0 bases, and 5 bases lay between the germline ends. The sequence derives from a human donor in a cohort sampled during active COVID-19. The chain links TRBV3-1 (or the pseudogene TRBV3-2) to TRBJ1-4; perhaps TRBD1 as D (5 bases). Input material: peripheral blood. In DNA, the CDR3 is TGTGCCAGCAGCCACAGGGCAACTAATGAAAAACTGTTTTTT. This sequence encodes CASSHRATNEKLFF.